Listed below are T cell receptor beta chains from one sample, sequenced in a study of radiation and T cells in renal cell carcinoma. Here immunoSEQ multiplex PCR was the method, and the copy in TCRdb shows in-frame clones only, minus some. Of about 5,200 clones in the sample, approximately 60% were seen once. The source material was tumor tissue, sampled from a patient whose treatment included radiotherapy and nephrectomy. These TCRs come from a man between 60 and 70 years old with renal cell carcinoma. The CDR3 runs from the conserved cysteine through the conserved F or W. A D gene is named only where the DNA matches it firmly. The listing skips clone size in some rows; elsewhere it reads once, few, many or a size class.

clone_size j_call v_call d_call cdr3_aa cdr3_nt
. TRBJ2-3 TRBV30 . CAWTPGRDRVADTQYF TGTGCCTGGACTCCCGGGAGGGACAGGGTTGCAGATACGCAGTATTTT
few TRBJ2-7 TRBV19 . CASISGNYEQYF TGTGCCAGTATAAGTGGGAACTACGAGCAGTACTTC
. TRBJ1-2 TRBV5-5 . CASSQDGHAALYGYTF TGCGCCAGCAGCCAAGATGGACATGCGGCCCTCTATGGCTACACCTTC
. TRBJ2-3 TRBV7-9 . CASSQVSGSTDTQYF TGTGCCAGCAGCCAAGTAAGCGGGAGCACAGATACGCAGTATTTT
few TRBJ1-5 TRBV9 . CASSVSSGPNQPQHF TGTGCCAGCAGCGTTTCCTCTGGGCCGAATCAGCCCCAGCATTTT
. TRBJ1-5 TRBV15 TRBD1 CATSRELGDRVNHF TGTGCCACCAGCAGAGAATTAGGGGACAGGGTAAATCATTTT
once TRBJ2-6 TRBV5-1 . CASSLLSTHSGANVLTF TGCGCCAGCAGCCTCTTATCTACCCACTCTGGGGCCAACGTCCTGACTTTC
. TRBJ1-5 TRBV16 . CASSPSEHSNQPQHF TGTGCCAGCAGCCCCTCGGAACATAGCAATCAGCCCCAGCATTTT
few TRBJ2-6 TRBV2 . CARNYPFSGANVLTF TGTGCCAGAAATTACCCCTTCTCTGGGGCCAACGTCCTGACTTTC
. TRBJ2-3 TRBV9 TRBD2 CASGRASGTDTQYF TGTGCCAGCGGACGGGCTAGCGGTACAGATACGCAGTATTTT
few TRBJ1-6 TRBV7-9 . CASSDQTGPYSPLHF TGTGCCAGCAGCGATCAGACAGGACCATATTCACCCCTCCACTTT
once TRBJ1-2 TRBV19 . CASSPEGHYGYTF TGTGCCAGTAGCCCGGAGGGGCACTATGGCTACACCTTC
few TRBJ2-7 TRBV7-6 TRBD2 CASSPSPAGGPVTYEQYF TGTGCCAGCAGCCCATCCCCTGCGGGAGGGCCGGTGACCTACGAGCAGTACTTC
medium-sized TRBJ1-1 TRBV5-1 . CASSLTDSLEAFF TGCGCCAGCAGCCTAACGGACAGCCTTGAAGCTTTCTTT
. TRBJ1-4 TRBV7-9 TRBD1 CASSPPPGGGPEKLFF TGTGCCAGCAGCCCACCTCCAGGGGGTGGGCCAGAAAAACTGTTTTTT
. TRBJ1-6 TRBV5-8 . CASSFQGSFNSPLHF TGTGCCAGCAGCTTCCAGGGTAGCTTTAATTCACCCCTCCACTTT
. TRBJ1-4 TRBV6-4 TRBD1 CASSRGTGSEKLFF TGTGCCAGCAGTAGAGGGACAGGGAGTGAAAAACTGTTTTTT
. TRBJ1-5 TRBV28 . CASSVRGQPQHF TGTGCCAGCAGCGTACGGGGGCAGCCCCAGCATTTT
medium-sized TRBJ2-1 TRBV7-9 . CASSLAASGGVNEQFF TGTGCCAGCAGCTTAGCTGCCAGCGGAGGGGTCAATGAGCAGTTCTTC
. TRBJ2-7 TRBV5-5 TRBD1 CASSQTGTGFYEQYF TGCGCCAGCAGCCAAACCGGGACAGGGTTCTACGAGCAGTACTTC
. TRBJ2-6 TRBV19 . CASSTSGWQGFSGANVLTF TGTGCCAGTAGTACTTCGGGTTGGCAGGGGTTTTCTGGGGCCAACGTCCTGACTTTC
. TRBJ1-6 TRBV11-2 . CASSLRTLNSPLHF TGTGCCAGCAGCTTACGTACGCTGAATTCACCCCTCCACTTT
. TRBJ2-7 TRBV5-5 . CASSLEGVKSYEQYF TGTGCCAGCAGCTTGGAAGGGGTCAAATCCTACGAGCAGTACTTC
. TRBJ1-1 TRBV27 TRBD1 CASSSYRTGTVPEAFF TGTGCCAGCAGTTCATACCGGACAGGGACCGTTCCTGAAGCTTTCTTT
few TRBJ2-7 TRBV4-1 TRBD1 CASSQGQGAIYEQYF TGCGCCAGCAGCCAGGGACAGGGGGCGATCTACGAGCAGTACTTC
few TRBJ1-5 TRBV5-5 TRBD1 CASSPTGAGDQPQHF TGTGCCAGCAGCCCAACAGGGGCGGGCGATCAGCCCCAGCATTTT
. TRBJ2-7 TRBV7-3 TRBD2 CASSEGAGAPYEQYF TGTGCCAGCAGCGAAGGAGCGGGAGCACCCTACGAGCAGTACTTC
. TRBJ2-7 TRBV7-2 TRBD2 CASSLSQREGYEQYF TGTGCCAGCAGCTTATCGCAGCGGGAGGGGTACGAGCAGTACTTC
medium-sized TRBJ2-7 TRBV19 . CASSIDVTSGEQYF TGTGCCAGTAGTATAGATGTGACGTCCGGCGAGCAGTACTTC
medium-sized TRBJ1-2 TRBV7-6 . CASSSQGYGYTF TGTGCCAGCAGCTCTCAGGGTTATGGCTACACCTTC
. TRBJ1-1 TRBV30 . CASKREYTEAFF TGTGCCTCAAAGAGGGAATATACTGAAGCTTTCTTT
. TRBJ2-1 TRBV19 . CASSEQDSYNEQFF TGTGCCAGTAGTGAGCAGGACTCCTACAATGAGCAGTTCTTC
few TRBJ1-4 TRBV27 . CASSFDPFANEKLFF TGTGCCAGCAGTTTTGACCCCTTTGCTAATGAAAAACTGTTTTTT
. TRBJ2-7 TRBV5-4 . CASSPRGGKSYEQYF TGTGCCAGTTCCCCCCGGGGCGGGAAGTCCTACGAGCAGTACTTC
. TRBJ2-1 TRBV5-4 . CASSFGGRPEQFF TGTGCCAGCAGCTTTGGGGGACGGCCCGAGCAGTTCTTC
few TRBJ1-2 TRBV4-2 . CASSQELVNYGYTF TGTGCCAGCAGCCAAGAATTAGTGAACTATGGCTACACCTTC
. TRBJ1-2 TRBV19 TRBD1 CASSTTTGTGDYGYTF TGTGCCAGTAGTACGACTACCGGGACAGGGGACTATGGCTACACCTTC
. TRBJ1-1 TRBV30 TRBD1 CAWSPFIGQVGGAFF TGTGCCTGGAGTCCCTTTATTGGACAGGTCGGCGGAGCTTTCTTT
. TRBJ1-1 TRBV15 . CATSRELQAFF TGTGCCACCAGCAGAGAGTTGCAAGCTTTCTTT
. TRBJ2-7 TRBV10-2 . CASSERSAGEQYF TGCGCCAGCAGTGAGAGGTCAGCTGGGGAGCAGTACTTC
few TRBJ1-1 TRBV29-1 . CSGGQMNTEAFF TGCAGTGGTGGACAGATGAACACTGAAGCTTTCTTT
. TRBJ2-2 TRBV5-1 TRBD2 CASSSAPGTSGTGELFF TGCGCCAGCAGCTCTGCACCCGGGACTAGCGGCACCGGGGAGCTGTTTTTT
. TRBJ2-2 TRBV4-1 TRBD2 CASSQEGTSNTGELFF TGTGCCAGCAGCCAAGAAGGGACTAGTAACACCGGGGAGCTGTTTTTT
medium-sized TRBJ2-7 TRBV7-2 . CASSFGRDHEQYF TGTGCCAGCAGCTTCGGCAGGGACCACGAGCAGTACTTC
medium-sized TRBJ1-2 TRBV9 TRBD1 CASSGAGTGYDYGYTF TGTGCCAGCAGCGGGGCCGGGACAGGGTATGACTATGGCTACACCTTC
. TRBJ2-7 TRBV9 . CASRDQIAGQLDEQYF TGTGCCAGCAGGGATCAAATAGCGGGACAGCTCGACGAGCAGTACTTC
. TRBJ1-1 TRBV18 TRBD1 CASSPSHRGRHMNTEAFF TGTGCCAGCTCACCAAGTCACAGGGGGCGTCACATGAACACTGAAGCTTTCTTT
medium-sized TRBJ2-7 TRBV5-4 TRBD2 CASSHGTTHEQYF TGTGCCAGCAGCCACGGGACTACCCACGAGCAGTACTTC
. TRBJ2-7 TRBV18 . CASSPQGLLNEQYF TGTGCCAGCTCACCACAGGGGCTTCTCAACGAGCAGTACTTC
few TRBJ1-5 TRBV30 TRBD1 CAWSGQGGYQPQHF TGTGCCTGGAGTGGACAGGGCGGTTATCAGCCCCAGCATTTT
. TRBJ2-5 TRBV9 . CASSVAAGHQETQYF TGTGCCAGCAGCGTAGCTGCGGGCCATCAAGAGACCCAGTACTTC
. TRBJ2-7 TRBV6-5 TRBD1 CASSYLRQGYEQYF TGTGCCAGCAGCTACCTCAGACAGGGCTACGAGCAGTACTTC
. TRBJ1-1 TRBV29-1 . CSVGLLLGNTEAFF TGCAGCGTTGGTTTACTACTCGGGAACACTGAAGCTTTCTTT
. TRBJ2-7 TRBV14 . CASSLASSYEQYF TGTGCCAGCAGCTTAGCCTCCTCCTACGAGCAGTACTTC
once TRBJ1-1 TRBV7-2 . CASSRSYLNEAFF TGTGCCAGCAGCCGGTCTTACTTAAATGAAGCTTTCTTT
. TRBJ2-7 TRBV15 TRBD2 CATGLAATYEQYF TGTGCCACAGGACTAGCGGCGACCTACGAGCAGTACTTC
few TRBJ1-2 TRBV30 . CAWSGLYGYTF TGTGCCTGGAGCGGACTGTATGGCTACACCTTC
medium-sized TRBJ2-7 TRBV2 . CASSEFLGGGVVAVYEQYF TGTGCCAGCAGTGAATTCTTAGGGGGTGGGGTAGTAGCAGTCTACGAGCAGTACTTC
few TRBJ2-1 TRBV19 TRBD1 CASSKGNPGQISYNEQFF TGTGCCAGTAGTAAAGGTAACCCGGGACAGATCTCCTACAATGAGCAGTTCTTC
few TRBJ1-3 TRBV2 . CASSFYGNTIYF TGTGCCAGCAGTTTTTATGGAAACACCATATATTTT